This entry describes one T cell receptor (beta chain). The germline CDR1 and CDR2 sequences are SGHKS and YYEKEE (reference sequence). V lost 4 bases and J 2 bases, leaving 10 bases between the germline ends. The CDR3 contains 13 residues. The data were obtained in a study of blood T cell repertoires in COVID-19. Overall study: Nucleic acid was either cDNA or gDNA, and it came from T cells, B-cell-depleted T cells, or PBMCs.

Repertoires were generated with immunoSEQ multiplex PCR, while TCRdb's copy carries only in-frame clones and drops some. The sample has 300,000 or so clones; around 90% are singletons. What was sequenced was peripheral blood. The sequence derives from a woman aged 25-40 years with COVID-19, enrolled during active disease. This rearrangement joins TRBV5-5 to TRBJ2-7; D may be TRBD2 (5 bases). CDR3 protein: CASSGRGAYEQYF. The CDR3 bases are TGTGCCAGCAGCGGCCGGGGAGCCTACGAGCAGTACTTC. The complete variable domain, with remaining parts taken from reference TRBV5-5 and TRBJ2-7, reads DAGVTQSPTHLIKTRGQQVTLRCSPISGHKSVSWYQQVLGQGPQFIFQYYEKEERGRGNFPDRFSARQFPNYSSELNVNALLLGDSALYLCASSGRGAYEQYFGPGTRLTVT.